This passage covers 25 T cell receptor beta chains from one sample sequenced in a study of T cell repertoires in cytomegalovirus infection. The antigens these receptors bind are not known. MiXCR was run by TCRdb on the reads, yielding one entry per CDR3 protein. The repertoire has about 890,000 distinct CDR3 sequences, 31% of them found once; the top ten carry 13%. This specimen consisted of cultured CD8+ T cells from PBMCs, obtained from culture after CMV antigen stimulation. Every receptor here comes from a human donor in good health (CMV status not recorded). Some clones in this sample may be carry-over from other donors' samples.

The rearrangement uses TRBV4-3 and TRBJ2-3; the D call may be TRBD1 or TRBD2 (5 bases each). The germline V and J ends were trimmed by 4 bases and 2 bases, with 28 bases remaining between them. The CDR3 covers 20 residues. The germline gives CDR1 LGHNA, CDR2 YSLEER. The DNA for the CDR3 is TGCGCCAGCAGCCCGCGACTCCGGGACGCTCATAAGCCATACACAGATACGCAGTATTTT. Translation gives CASSPRLRDAHKPYTDTQYF.

This chain uses TRBV7-9 with TRBJ2-7, with D possibly matching TRBD2 (5 bases). Germline V gene sequence: CDR1 SEHNR, CDR2 FQNEAQ (reference sequence). CDR3 length: 16 residues. The V gene lost 2 bases and the J gene lost 2 bases, with 16 bases spanning the gap. CDR3 DNA sequence: TGTGCCAGCAGCTTATGGAGGCCAGACCAAACCTACGAGCAGTACGTC. Residues: CASSLWRPDQTYEQYV.

This rearrangement joins TRBV7-2 to TRBJ1-1, with TRBD1 as a possible D gene (6 bases). Between the trimmed V and J ends, which lost 5 bases and 7 bases, there was a span of 17 bases. The CDR3 contains 14 residues. Per germline, CDR1 SGHTA and CDR2 FQGNSA. CDR3 nucleotides: TGTGCCAGCAGCCTCCCGGGGGGGCTGGTTGAAGCTTTCTTT. Its translation: CASSLPGGLVEAFF.

With regard to this clonotype: It may be a read error: a sequence one base away is much more abundant. The chain combines TRBV7-2 with TRBJ1-1; D uncertain. The germline V gene has CDR1 SGHTA and CDR2 FQGNSA. This CDR3 is built from 12 residues. CDR3 DNA: TGTGCCAGCAGCTTTAGGGCCAGCGAAGCTTTGTTT. Translated, it gives CASSFRASEALF.

This CDR3 is CASSLAQGYSPLHF. CDR3 coding DNA: TGTGCCAGCAGCTTGGCTCAGGGTTATTCACCCCTCCACTTT. V is TRBV5-6 and J is TRBJ1-6; D perhaps matches TRBD1 (5 bases). CDR1 and CDR2 (germline): SGHDT, YYEEEE. The V and J ends lost 0 bases and 8 bases respectively, with 9 bases between them. The CDR3 extends over 14 amino acids.

This clonotype has only a few counts. The chain employs TRBV27 and TRBJ2-6; D remains unclear. The V and J ends lost 1 base and 0 bases respectively, with 7 bases between them. The CDR3 sequence is 16 residues long. CDR1 and CDR2 (germline): MNHEY, SMNVEV (reference sequence). CDR3 in DNA: TGTGCCAGCAGTTTATTAACGGACTCTGGGGCCAACGTCCTGACTTTC. Translating gives CASSLLTDSGANVLTF. Looking up the rest from reference TRBV27 and TRBJ2-6 gives the full variable domain: EAQVTQNPRYLITVTGKKLTVTCSQNMNHEYMSWYRQDPGLGLRQIYYSMNVEVTDKGDVPEGYKVSRKEKRNFPLILESPSPNQTSLYFCASSLLTDSGANVLTFGAGSRLTVL.

The sample holds a few counts of this clonotype. The V call is TRBV19, the J call TRBJ1-1; D is ambiguous. V lost 5 bases, J lost 0 bases, and 13 bases lay in between. The CDR3 runs to 15 residues. Germline V lookup: CDR1 LNHDA, CDR2 SQIVND (reference sequence). The CDR3 reads CASSSRPDVNTEAFF. For the CDR3, the DNA is TGTGCCAGTAGTTCCCGCCCGGACGTGAACACTGAAGCTTTCTTT.

The chain combines TRBV10-3 with TRBJ1-2; D gene unclear. The CDR3 has 13 amino acids. CDR1 ENHRY and CDR2 SYGVKD come from the germline V gene. Trimming pared 4 bases from V and 4 bases from J, leaving 10 bases between. The CDR3 DNA reads as TGTGCCATCAGTGTCGCCAACCTCTATGGCTACACCTTC. It encodes CAISVANLYGYTF.

This clonotype was picked up many times. The chain uses TRBV7-2 and TRBJ2-3, with 11 bases matching TRBD2. Germline CDR1 SGHTA, CDR2 FQGNSA. The length of the CDR3 is 15 residues. The V and J ends lost 5 bases and 6 bases, in that order; junction bases with no gene match: 7. For the CDR3, the DNA is TGTGCCAGCAGCAATAGCGGGGGGGCCGGTGATACGCAGTATTTT. Protein sequence: CASSNSGGAGDTQYF.

This chain joins TRBV14 and TRBJ2-1, with 8 bases that match TRBD2. The J segment lost 8 bases and the V segment lost 2 bases, leaving 11 bases of the junction unmatched. The CDR3 is 16 amino acids. Germline V gives CDR1 SGHDN, CDR2 FVKESK. CDR3 nucleotide sequence: TGTGCCAGCAGCCAAAACTGGGTAGCGGGGCAGTATGAGCAGTTCTTC. Its protein product is CASSQNWVAGQYEQFF.

The chain is built from TRBV13 and TRBJ2-5; TRBD1 aligns across 10 bases. The CDR3 runs 15 residues. Per the germline V gene, CDR1 is PRHDT and CDR2 is FYEKMQ (reference sequence). The J segment lost 5 bases and the V segment lost 5 bases, leaving 8 bases of the junction unmatched. CDR3 coding DNA: TGTGCCAGCAGCATCCGGACAGGGGGATGGGAGACCCAGTACTTC. Residues: CASSIRTGGWETQYF.

This sequence joins TRBV10-3 and TRBJ2-7, with 8 bases fitting TRBD1. CDR1 and CDR2 from the germline V gene are ENHRY and SYGVKD. The CDR3 totals 14 residues. V trimming: 5 bases; J trimming: 2 bases; junction bases outside the gene matches: 5. DNA of the CDR3: TGTGCCATCAGTTCGACAGGGGCCGCCTACGAGCAGTACTTC. Encoded protein: CAISSTGAAYEQYF.

This clonotype was observed once. The chain joins TRBV6-5 to TRBJ1-5; D is unresolved. Trimming left V 2 bases short and J 2 bases short, with 16 bases between. The CDR3 extends over 17 amino acids. The germline CDR1 and CDR2 sequences are MNHEY and SVGAGI. This chain's CDR3 is CASSYRPIRWGNQPQHF. DNA for the CDR3: TGTGCCAGCAGTTACAGGCCAATCCGATGGGGCAATCAGCCCCAGCATTTT.

This clonotype was found a few times. The J gene is TRBJ2-3, the V gene TRBV27; 10 nucleotides align to TRBD2. The germline CDR1 and CDR2 sequences are MNHEY and SMNVEV (reference sequence). Trimming took 5 bases from V and 9 from J; bases not matched to a gene: 17. The CDR3 spans 17 residues. As DNA, the CDR3 is TGTGCCAGCAGTCCCACAGGGCTAGCGGGGGCCGCGGGCACGCAGTATTTT. This sequence encodes CASSPTGLAGAAGTQYF.

This clonotype has a handful of counts. V is TRBV14 and J is TRBJ1-2; unclear D gene. Germline CDR1 SGHDN, CDR2 FVKESK. The CDR3 has 16 residues. V shed 0 bases and J shed 3 bases, with 14 bases lying between them. The CDR3 spells CASSQEHPAGYYGYTF. The CDR3 DNA is TGTGCCAGCAGCCAAGAGCACCCCGCTGGATACTATGGCTACACCTTC. The whole variable domain, filled in from reference TRBV14 and TRBJ1-2, reads EAGVTQFPSHSVIEKGQTVTLRCDPISGHDNLYWYRRVMGKEIKFLLHFVKESKQDESGMPNNRFLAERTGGTYSTLKVQPAELEDSGVYFCASSQEHPAGYYGYTFGSGTRLTVV.

The V call is TRBV7-8, the J call TRBJ2-7; D remains ambiguous. The CDR3 contains 14 residues. Germline V gene sequence: CDR1 SGHVS, CDR2 FQNEAQ. V lost 3 bases and J 5 bases, leaving 14 bases between the germline ends. CDR3 DNA sequence: TGTGCCAGCAGCTTGGGTCTTCCGGTCCACGAGCAGTACGTC. It translates to CASSLGLPVHEQYV.

The gene calls are TRBV20-1 and TRBJ2-2; no clear D gene. The CDR3 sequence is 16 residues long. Germline values: CDR1 DFQATT, CDR2 SNEGSKA (reference sequence). The germline V and J ends were trimmed by 3 bases and 1 base, with 15 bases remaining between them. The CDR3 region is CSASPDSLLNTGELFF. In nucleotides, the CDR3 is TGCAGTGCTAGCCCGGATTCACTTTTGAACACCGGGGAGCTGTTTTTT.

V is TRBV20-1 and J is TRBJ2-7, with a possible D match to TRBD2 (5 bases). From germline, CDR1 is DFQATT and CDR2 SNEGSKA (reference sequence). The CDR3 is 12 amino acids. The V and J ends lost 4 bases and 1 base respectively, with 8 bases between them. As DNA, the CDR3 is TGCAGTGCTATGGGGAGTTCCTACGAGCAGTACGTC. Its protein is CSAMGSSYEQYV.

The chain links TRBV4-1 to TRBJ2-3; 8 nucleotides line up with TRBD2. CDR1 and CDR2 (germline): MGHRA, YSYEKL. The CDR3 length is 18 residues. V gave up 1 base and J gave up 3 bases; unmatched junction bases: 12. CDR3 sequence (DNA): TGCGCCAGCAGCCAAGTTCGGGGGGGGCCAGGTGGGACAGATACGCAGTATTTT. Residues: CASSQVRGGPGGTDTQYF.

This clonotype was observed a few times. The V gene is TRBV6-5, the J gene TRBJ2-1, with a weak D call TRBD1 (5 bases). This CDR3 is 13 amino acids long. Deletions cut 4 bases from V and 5 bases from J, with 9 bases between. Germline CDR1 MNHEY, CDR2 SVGAGI. CDR3 DNA sequence: TGTGCCAGCAGTTTCAGGGTCCACAATGAGCAGTTCTTC. The encoded protein is CASSFRVHNEQFF.

This clonotype came up many times. The rearrangement joins TRBV19 to TRBJ1-1; D call uncertain. CDR1 is LNHDA, CDR2 SQIVND, per germline (reference sequence). V was trimmed by 5 bases and J by 0 bases, leaving 7 bases between them. CDR3 length equals 13 residues. The CDR3 protein is CASSPVMNTEAFF. Here the CDR3 DNA reads TGTGCCAGTAGTCCGGTTATGAACACTGAAGCTTTCTTT.

The table lists this clonotype with a few counts. The chain has TRBV7-9 and TRBJ1-1; D uncertain. V dropped 10 bases and J dropped 0 bases, with 3 bases sitting between them. This CDR3 spans 10 amino acids. Germline loops: CDR1 SEHNR, CDR2 FQNEAQ (reference sequence). Here the CDR3 reads CATMNTEAFF. In nucleotides, the CDR3 is TGTGCCACCATGAACACTGAAGCTTTCTTT.

This clonotype was seen only a few times. This chain uses TRBV4-3 with TRBJ2-1; D not resolved. In germline, CDR1 is LGHNA, CDR2 YSLEER. There are 16 residues in the CDR3. The V end lost 4 bases, the J end lost 8 bases, and 21 bases lay between the germline ends. The CDR3 sequence is CASSPSDGSVLHEQFF. The DNA of the CDR3 is TGCGCCAGCAGCCCCTCGGACGGATCGGTCCTCCATGAGCAGTTCTTC.

This clonotype occurred a few times. The chain joins TRBV7-9 to TRBJ1-1, with unresolved D. This CDR3 comprises 16 residues. Germline-derived CDR1 and CDR2 are SEHNR and FQNEAQ (reference sequence). The ends were cut back, 1 base at V and 2 bases at J, with 14 bases in the middle. This chain's CDR3 is CASSLGAATSNTEAFF. CDR3 nucleotide sequence: TGTGCCAGCAGCTTAGGGGCCGCTACTTCCAACACTGAAGCTTTCTTT.

The chain employs TRBV27 and TRBJ1-6, with 7 bases identical to TRBD1. This CDR3 is 15 amino acids long. J was trimmed by 7 bases and V by 5 bases; bases with no gene match: 8. Germline loops: CDR1 MNHEY, CDR2 SMNVEV (reference sequence). The CDR3 here is CASSPLPGGNSPLHF. DNA of the CDR3: TGTGCCAGCAGTCCCCTCCCAGGGGGGAATTCACCCCTCCACTTT.